The clone carrying this T cell receptor (beta chain) was counted between two and nine times. The antigen remains unidentified. This same CDR3 is encoded by further DNA sequences in the sample. This sample was included in a study of Ad26.COV2.S vaccination and SARS-CoV-2 variants. Measured with immunoSEQ multiplex PCR; TCRdb has only the in-frame clones, and not every one. The sample consists of about 400,000 clones, around 91% of them appearing once. The treatment: approximately 18 received Ad26.COV2.S at low or high dose, single or two shots; several received placebo; per-sample allocation not given. Sampling happened 63 days after the first vaccine or placebo injection. Findings and limits, study-wide: After vaccination, substantial breadth of spike-specific CD8+ and CD4+ responses was reported.

The CDR3 covers 13 residues. Germline V gene lookup returns CDR1 GTSNPN and CDR2 SVGIG (reference sequence). V lost 1 base, J lost 4 bases, and 8 bases lay in between. This sequence originates from a person aged 18-65 years who received the Ad26.COV2.S COVID-19 vaccine or a placebo. Sequences were derived from peripheral blood, sampled in a trial of Ad26.COV2.S vaccine versus placebo. V is TRBV30 and J is TRBJ1-5, with no clear D. The DNA of the CDR3 is TGTGCCTGGAGTGCCGGCAGTAATCAGCCCCAGCATTTT. Amino acid sequence: CAWSAGSNQPQHF.